This TCR beta chain originates from a study of cytomegalovirus exposure and HLA in healthy donors (dated by TCRdb to about 2017). A note on the overall study: The 700 or so repertoires of the first cohort and the 110 or so validation repertoires were produced on the same platform, according to a later analysis. The aim of the study was to test whether cataloging public T cell receptors could identify signatures of past pathogen exposure. Besides the first cohort of approximately 710 subjects, a separate validation cohort made up of 120 different subjects was used. To predict cytomegalovirus infection status, the study brought together high-throughput TCR immunosequencing, statistical association of individual TCRs with disease status, and machine learning. The full study reports these points: According to the authors, the approach could potentially be generalized to other disease states and immunological phenotypes. In a later analysis, TCRs clustered in the first cohort were found to also tend to co-occur in the roughly 130 validation repertoires, with 94% of cluster scores above 0. While some public TCRs were present in many individuals, most TCR sequences turned up only very rarely across donors. A later analysis lacked HLA typing for the validation cohort, so it scored co-occurrence in that cohort across all 110 or so repertoires. In vitro tests confirmed that a few of the cytomegalovirus-associated TCR beta chains recognize cytomegalovirus antigens. The classifier was reported to diagnose cytomegalovirus status with high specificity and sensitivity in both the original and validation cohorts. The study listed 164 TCR beta chains as associated with cytomegalovirus.

Donors formed part of the validation cohort, which comprised 95 to 150 subjects and was distinct from the first cohort of 550 to 850 subjects. V is reduced by 7 bases and J by 5 bases, leaving a spacing of 13 bases between them. The CDR3, from cysteine to phenylalanine, totals 13 residues. This entry keeps only the CDR3 DNA: 39 bases, framed from base 1. Per the germline V gene, SGHRS is the CDR1 and YFSETQ is the CDR2. The library came from the immunoSEQ multiplex PCR assay. On the authors' methods: A statistical classification framework was developed to diagnose cytomegalovirus status using the catalog of TCR beta chain sequences. Here the immuneACCESS table is served through TCRdb, limited to in-frame sequences with V and J called. Missing clones are a known gap in these copies; in checked studies unresolved V genes cover under half, and the rest lacks a known reason. V, J and clone size are those of that table, while D and trimming were read from the DNA. The sample table shows 38,000 or so clones, and just under 95% are seen once. Together, the top ten hold 2.5% to 4% of the sample.

This clone was observed a handful of times. Its antigen remains unidentified. No base-level quality is on record; no much larger clone is a single base apart. The sequencing input was PBMCs. Recombination linked TRBV5-1 to TRBJ2-1, and TRBD2 may be the D gene, going by 6 matching bases. This receptor was obtained from a man aged 18 to 30 in good health and CMV-seronegative. The CDR3 protein sequence reads: CASGPGGHNEQFF. The bases are TGCGCCAGCGGCCCCGGAGGGCACAATGAGCAGTTCTTC.